This T cell receptor beta chain was identified in a study of blood T cell repertoires in COVID-19. Across the whole study: Researchers got acute and convalescent COVID-19 samples from the United States, Italy and Spain. From T cells, B-cell-depleted T cells, or PBMCs came the material, which was cDNA or gDNA.

In the authors' workflow: Estimation of nucleated cell counts relied on the amplification of reference gene primers. Sequencing was performed with immunoSEQ multiplex PCR; in TCRdb, only in-frame clones are kept and a portion is missing. V, J and clone size are those of that table, while D and trimming were read from the DNA. This table holds tens of thousands of clones, 75% to 90% found once. The CDR3 runs 13 residues. The J segment lost 7 bases and the V segment lost 8 bases, leaving 8 bases of the junction unmatched. Germline CDR1 GTSNPN, CDR2 SVGIG (reference sequence). This clone appeared a few times.

The chain is built from TRBV30 and TRBJ1-6; 7 bases align to TRBD1. The receptor was isolated from a man between 60 and 75 years old with acute or convalescent COVID-19. The sequencing input was peripheral blood. The CDR3 reads CAASQGDNSPLHF. The CDR3 bases are TGTGCCGCCTCCCAGGGGGACAATTCACCCCTCCACTTT. The variable domain in full, with the rest retrieved from reference TRBV30 and TRBJ1-6, is SQTIHQWPATLVQPVGSPLSLECTVEGTSNPNLYWYRQAAGRGLQLLFYSVGIGQISSEVPQNLSASRPQDRQFILSSKKLLLSDSGFYLCAASQGDNSPLHFGNGTRLTVT.